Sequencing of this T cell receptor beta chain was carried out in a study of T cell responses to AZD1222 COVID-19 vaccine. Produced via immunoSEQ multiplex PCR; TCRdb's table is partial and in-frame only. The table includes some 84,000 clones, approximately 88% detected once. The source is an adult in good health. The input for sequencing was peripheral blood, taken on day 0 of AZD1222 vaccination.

The CDR3 reads CASSETGRTEAFF. The CDR3 DNA follows: TGTGCCAGCAGTGAGACAGGGAGAACTGAAGCTTTCTTT. V gene TRBV6-1 combines with J gene TRBJ1-1; TRBD1 matches 7 bases. Losses at the gene ends were 3 bases for V and 5 bases for J; bases not matched to a gene: 3. From germline, CDR1 is MNHNS and CDR2 SASEGT. This CDR3 has 13 amino acids.